This record looks at one T cell receptor (beta chain) sequence and its context. Its antigen is still unknown. Germline-derived CDR1 and CDR2 are SGHNT and YYREEE (reference sequence). J was trimmed by 2 bases and V by 4 bases; bases with no gene match: 6. CDR3 length equals 15 residues. The RNA input was roughly 0.45 to 1 ug, and it was reverse transcribed with random hexamers. From the immunoSEQ multiplex PCR reads, TCRdb called clonotypes with MiXCR, one entry per CDR3 protein. The sample shows 75,000 to 95,000 distinct CDR3 sequences, approximately 93% of them seen only once. This sample is drawn from a study of CD8 T cells in Susac syndrome. General study points: Peak Susac CD8+ clonal expansion was seen in TEMRA cells and active patients.

The sequence came from a human donor with Susac syndrome. Sequenced input: CD8+ T cells from PBMCs. The chain has TRBV5-4 and TRBJ2-7, with 10 bases matching TRBD2. The CDR3, as DNA: TGTGCCAGCAGCGCCGGGACTAGCGCCGCCTACGAGCAGTACTTC. This encodes CASSAGTSAAYEQYF.